This entry concerns a single TCR beta chain. Its antigen remains unidentified. The source of the sample is a study of persistence of HIV-infected CD4 T cells. An overlapping HIV-1 Gag peptide pool stimulated these cells at about 0.9 ug/peptide/mL. Sorted nonresponding memory CD4+ T cells were CD40L-negative, CD69-negative, CD45RO-high. Findings and caveats of the study: CMV- and Gag-responding cells had lower TCRbeta richness than CD3/CD28-responding cells. Degenerate expanded CDR3beta sequences were enriched among CMV- and Gag-responding cells.

The immunoSEQ assay was version 4, run in survey mode. Assay: immunoSEQ multiplex PCR; the TCRdb copy retains only in-frame clones and omits some. Among around 35,000 clones listed, roughly four fifths were seen once. CDR1 is KGHSH, CDR2 LQKENI, per germline. The CDR3 spans 13 residues. V was cut by 5 bases and J by 2 bases, with 10 bases left in between. The source material was cultured CD4+ T cells from PBMCs, sampled from a patient who received antiretroviral therapy. The receptor was derived from an adult with HIV. The donor label of this sample is uncertain. The genes are TRBV18 and TRBJ2-7; D is uncertain. The CDR3 sequence is CASSADVTYEQYV. The CDR3 DNA sequence: TGTGCCAGCTCAGCGGACGTTACCTACGAGCAGTACGTC.